The clone carrying this T cell receptor (beta chain) was counted at least ten times. What it binds is not known. This sample is part of a study of regulatory T cells in long-lasting Graves disease. Overall study: The definition of persistent Graves' disease was over 5 years of antithyroid drugs with positive TSH receptor antibodies. Study-level results: Accuracy was possibly reduced by small sample size. Those with persistent Graves' had less TCR diversity than newly diagnosed patients.

The CDR3 extends over 14 amino acids. Per germline, CDR1 SGHAT and CDR2 FQNNGV. V dropped 0 bases and J dropped 5; count of bases not matched to a gene: 3. Building the TCR beta libraries relied on iRepertoire HTBI primers, and CDR3 regions underwent Arm-PCR. In TCRdb, the multiplex PCR reads were re-called with MiXCR into one record per CDR3 protein. The data show 650,000 to 850,000 distinct CDR3 sequences, about 32% seen once. Time point reported: persistent/refractory GD, antithyroid drugs over 5 years with positive TRAb. There was RNA extracted from PBMCs, and the TCR library was made from it. This chain uses TRBV11-2 with TRBJ2-5; TRBD2 agrees at 7 bases. The origin of this receptor is a female donor with Graves disease. The specimen was peripheral blood mononuclear cells (PBMCs), collected when the disease was refractory, from a patient treated with antithyroid drugs. This chain's CDR3 is CASSLDSGGETQYF. The CDR3 nucleotides read TGTGCCAGCAGCTTAGACTCCGGGGGGGAGACCCAGTACTTC.